Following are 20 T cell receptor beta chains from one sample sequenced in a study of cytomegalovirus exposure and HLA in healthy donors. In the PCR, 60 Vbeta and 13 Jbeta primers were used. Assay used: immunoSEQ multiplex PCR; TCRdb lists only in-frame clones, some missing. The table has about 77,000 clones, roughly 78% seen once. Sample: PBMCs. The receptors originated from a middle-aged man in good health and CMV-seronegative.

The chain recombines TRBV4-1 with TRBJ2-7; TRBD2 is a possible D gene (5 bases). Germline V gene sequence: CDR1 MGHRA, CDR2 YSYEKL. This CDR3 is 14 amino acids long. Trimming took 4 bases from V and 4 from J, leaving 14 bases between them. The CDR3 region is CASSLRAWEYEQYF. The CDR3 bases are TGCGCCAGCAGCCTCAGAGCTTGGGAGTACGAGCAGTACTTC.

The chain uses TRBV6-1 and TRBJ1-5; tentative D call: TRBD1 (6 bases). Germline CDR1 is MNHNS and CDR2 is SASEGT. V was pared by 6 bases and J by 1 base, with 13 bases between. The length of the CDR3 is 15 residues. The CDR3 sequence is CASRLLTGSNQPQHF. CDR3 sequence (DNA): TGTGCCAGCAGATTATTAACAGGGAGCAATCAGCCCCAGCATTTT.

The chain recombines TRBV25-1 with TRBJ2-1, with TRBD2 identical over 7 bases. The CDR3 extends over 15 amino acids. The V and J ends lost 4 bases and 7 bases, in that order; junction bases with no gene match: 10. In germline, CDR1 is MGHDK, CDR2 SYGVNS. CDR3 residues: CASSGGGGSRNEQFF. CDR3 nucleotides: TGTGCCAGCAGTGGTGGGGGGGGGTCGAGGAATGAGCAGTTCTTC.

The rearrangement uses TRBV29-1 and TRBJ1-6; 8 bases agree with TRBD1. V dropped 4 bases and J dropped 5; count of bases not matched to a gene: 7. In germline, CDR1 is SQVTM, CDR2 ANQGSEA. The CDR3 is made up of 15 amino acids. The CDR3 reads CSVAIGQGDNSPLHF. The CDR3 bases are TGCAGCGTTGCCATCGGACAGGGTGATAATTCACCCCTCCACTTT.

The chain has TRBV29-1 and TRBJ2-7, with 9 positions matching TRBD1. Per the germline V gene, CDR1 is SQVTM and CDR2 is ANQGSEA. The CDR3 extends over 12 amino acids. Trimming cost V 4 bases and J 6 bases; bases outside gene matches: 4. CDR3 DNA sequence: TGCAGCGTTGTACAGGGGGCTGGCGAGCAGTACTTC. Amino acids: CSVVQGAGEQYF.

This rearrangement joins TRBV9 to TRBJ2-3, with D perhaps TRBD1 (5 bases). V shed 0 bases and J shed 2 bases, with 10 bases lying between them. This CDR3 has 15 residues. Germline CDR1 and CDR2: SGDLS and YYNGEE. CDR3 sequence (DNA): TGTGCCAGCAGCGTAGAAGGGGATTACACAGATACGCAGTATTTT. It yields the protein CASSVEGDYTDTQYF. The entire variable domain, with the rest obtained from reference TRBV9 and TRBJ2-3, is as follows: DSGVTQTPKHLITATGQRVTLRCSPRSGDLSVYWYQQSLDQGLQFLIQYYNGEERAKGNILERFSAQQFPDLHSELNLSSLELGDSALYFCASSVEGDYTDTQYFGPGTRLTVL.

The rearrangement links TRBV6-1 to TRBJ1-5, with a weak D call TRBD1 (6 bases). Germline V gives CDR1 MNHNS, CDR2 SASEGT. The CDR3 runs to 15 residues. V was cut by 3 bases and J by 0 bases, with 9 bases left in between. CDR3 residues: CASSDVQGSNQPQHF. CDR3 DNA sequence: TGTGCCAGCAGTGACGTACAGGGTAGCAATCAGCCCCAGCATTTT.

The V gene is TRBV6-1, the J gene TRBJ2-7; the match to TRBD1 covers 8 bases. The V gene end was trimmed by 8 bases and the J gene end by 4 bases; junction bases not matched to a gene: 4. Germline V CDR1 and CDR2: MNHNS, SASEGT. The CDR3 runs 12 residues. In DNA, the CDR3 is TGTGCCAGCGGGGACAGGAGGTACGAGCAGTACTTC. As protein: CASGDRRYEQYF.

This clone is a singleton in its sample. The V gene is TRBV28, the J gene TRBJ1-2, with 7 bases identical to TRBD1. CDR3 length: 17 residues. Germline values: CDR1 MDHEN, CDR2 SYDVKM. V shed 5 bases and J 1 base; nucleotides not matched to a gene: 13. This CDR3 is CASSPWTGNPGNYGYTF. The CDR3 DNA reads TGTGCCAGCAGTCCCTGGACAGGTAACCCCGGTAACTATGGCTACACCTTC.

This rearrangement joins TRBV4-1 to TRBJ2-7, with 7 bases fitting TRBD2. Germline V gene lookup returns CDR1 MGHRA and CDR2 YSYEKL. This CDR3 is 17 amino acids long. V dropped 0 bases and J dropped 7; count of bases not matched to a gene: 15. The CDR3 DNA sequence: TGCGCCAGCAGCCAAGATCCAGGAGGGAGGGCGTCTGGGGAGCAGTACTTC. Protein: CASSQDPGGRASGEQYF.

This clone was observed a handful of times. This CDR3 is CASSHGNNYGYTF. Written as DNA, the CDR3 is TGTGCCAGCAGCCACGGGAATAACTATGGCTACACCTTC. J is TRBJ1-2 and V is TRBV7-2, with D unclear. Trimming removed 5 bases at V and 1 base at J, with 8 bases between. The CDR3 has 13 residues. Germline V gene sequence: CDR1 SGHTA, CDR2 FQGNSA.

There are a few counts of this clone. J is TRBJ2-1 and V is TRBV4-1; the match to TRBD2 covers 7 bases. J was trimmed by 5 bases and V by 0 bases; bases with no gene match: 16. Germline assignment: CDR1 MGHRA and CDR2 YSYEKL. The CDR3 totals 19 residues. The CDR3, as DNA: TGCGCCAGCAGCCAAGATAGCCGGTCGGGGGGAGGTGGGAACAATGAGCAGTTCTTC. This gives the protein CASSQDSRSGGGGNNEQFF.

CDR3 in DNA: TGCGCCAGCAGGCCGGGACTAGCGGGCACAGATACGCAGTATTTT. Translation: CASRPGLAGTDTQYF. This sequence joins TRBV5-1 and TRBJ2-3; 11 bases map to TRBD2. There are 15 residues in the CDR3. Unmatched junction bases numbered 3, after V lost 5 bases and J lost 1 base. Germline V gene sequence: CDR1 SGHRS, CDR2 YFSETQ. Filled out from reference TRBV5-1 and TRBJ2-3, the complete variable domain reads KAGVTQTPRYLIKTRGQQVTLSCSPISGHRSVSWYQQTPGQGLQFLFEYFSETQRNKGNFPGRFSGRQFSNSRSEMNVSTLELGDSALYLCASRPGLAGTDTQYFGPGTRLTVL.

This rearrangement joins TRBV19 to TRBJ2-1; 10 positions agree with TRBD2. The CDR3 has 15 amino acids. The V and J ends lost 7 bases and 7 bases, in that order; junction bases with no gene match: 10. Germline values: CDR1 LNHDA, CDR2 SQIVND (reference sequence). CDR3 in DNA: TGTGCCAGTACATCGGACGCTAGCGGGGGAAATGAGCAGTTCTTC. It is translated as CASTSDASGGNEQFF.

The chain carries TRBV7-9 and TRBJ2-1, with TRBD2 identical over 8 bases. The germline V gene encodes CDR1 SEHNR and CDR2 FQNEAQ (reference sequence). The CDR3 extends over 16 amino acids. V dropped 4 bases and J dropped 4; count of bases not matched to a gene: 9. CDR3 coding DNA: TGTGCCAGCAGCTCAGGCACTAGCGGAAGATACAATGAGCAGTTCTTC. It encodes CASSSGTSGRYNEQFF.

The chain carries TRBV7-3 and TRBJ2-3, with TRBD2 as a possible D gene (6 bases). Germline assignment: CDR1 SGHTA and CDR2 FQGTGA. The CDR3 has 12 residues. V lost 4 bases, J lost 6 bases, and 8 bases lay in between. The CDR3 loop reads CASSYSGDTQYF. The CDR3 coding sequence is TGTGCCAGCAGCTATAGCGGCGATACGCAGTATTTT.

The genes are TRBV5-4 and TRBJ2-5, with D tentatively TRBD2 (6 bases). The length of the CDR3 is 13 residues. Per the germline V gene, CDR1 is SGHNT and CDR2 is YYREEE (reference sequence). Trimming stripped 0 bases from V and 4 bases from J, with 7 bases between. The CDR3 nucleotides are TGTGCCAGCAGCTTGGGACTAGGAGAGACCCAGTACTTC. Protein sequence: CASSLGLGETQYF.

This chain uses TRBV30 with TRBJ2-2; D is perhaps TRBD1 (6 bases). Trimming stripped 8 bases from V and 2 bases from J, with 15 bases between. Germline V gene sequence: CDR1 GTSNPN, CDR2 SVGIG (reference sequence). The CDR3 runs 14 residues. CDR3 region: CAGNKQGNTGELFF. The CDR3 DNA reads as TGTGCCGGTAATAAACAGGGTAACACCGGGGAGCTGTTTTTT.

The rearrangement links TRBV28 to TRBJ2-7; the match to TRBD2 covers 8 bases. The CDR3 runs to 14 residues. CDR1 is MDHEN, CDR2 SYDVKM, per germline. The trim removed 10 bases at V and 2 bases at J, leaving 10 bases unmatched. CDR3 DNA sequence: TGTGCCACCACGGGGGGGAATAAGCCCTACGAGCAGTACTTC. Translating gives CATTGGNKPYEQYF.

The chain couples TRBV5-4 to TRBJ2-5; 7 positions agree with TRBD2. The junction had 13 bases not matched to a gene; V was cut back by 4 bases and J by 4 bases. Per germline, CDR1 SGHNT and CDR2 YYREEE (reference sequence). The CDR3 has 16 residues. CDR3 loop: CASSADGGAGVETQYF. The CDR3 DNA reads as TGTGCCAGCAGCGCGGATGGTGGGGCGGGAGTAGAGACCCAGTACTTC.